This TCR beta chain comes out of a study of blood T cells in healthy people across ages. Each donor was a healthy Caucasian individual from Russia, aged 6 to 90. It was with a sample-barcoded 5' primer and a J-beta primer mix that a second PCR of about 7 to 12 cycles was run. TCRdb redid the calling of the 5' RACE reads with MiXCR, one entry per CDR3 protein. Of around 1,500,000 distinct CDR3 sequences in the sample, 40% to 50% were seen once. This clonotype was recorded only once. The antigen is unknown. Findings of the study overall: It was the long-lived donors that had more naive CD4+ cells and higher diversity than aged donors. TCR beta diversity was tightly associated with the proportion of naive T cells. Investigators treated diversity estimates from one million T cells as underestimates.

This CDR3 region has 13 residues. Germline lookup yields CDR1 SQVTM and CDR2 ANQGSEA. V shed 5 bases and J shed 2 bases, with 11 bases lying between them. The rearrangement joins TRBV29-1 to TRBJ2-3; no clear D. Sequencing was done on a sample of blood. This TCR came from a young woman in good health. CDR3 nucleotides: TGCAGCGTTCTTAGACTGCTCACAGATACGCAGTATTTT. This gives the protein CSVLRLLTDTQYF.